A selection of T cell receptor beta chains follows, all from one sample in a study of blood T cells in healthy people across ages. TCRdb re-called the 5' RACE reads with MiXCR, one entry per CDR3 protein. The sample holds about 730,000 distinct CDR3 sequences, approximately 43% seen once. Sequencing was carried out using blood. The receptors shown here come from a woman aged 60-70 years in good health. The CDR3 runs from the conserved cysteine through the conserved F or W. D genes are given only for firm matches. Size tells how often a clone was seen (once, few, many) or the class of an expanded clone, and some rows leave it out.

V gene	D gene	J gene	clone size	CDR3 length	CDR3 protein	CDR3 DNA
TRBV20-1	TRBD2	TRBJ2-3	-	15	CSARPQGGFTDTQYF	TGCAGTGCGCGACCTCAGGGAGGGTTCACAGATACGCAGTATTTT
TRBV20-1	-	TRBJ2-3	-	14	CSAFTLVSGDTQYF	TGCAGTGCTTTTACTTTAGTGTCCGGAGATACGCAGTATTTT
TRBV2	-	TRBJ2-7	-	15	CASSANRVGYNEQYF	TGTGCCAGCAGTGCGAACAGGGTAGGCTACAATGAGCAGTACTTC
TRBV7-9	-	TRBJ2-7	-	12	CASPGLNYEQYF	TGTGCCAGTCCGGGACTGAACTACGAGCAGTACTTC
TRBV11-3	TRBD2	TRBJ2-5	-	17	CASSLGIGLAGEETQYF	TGTGCCAGCAGCTTAGGTATTGGACTAGCGGGAGAAGAGACCCAGTACTTC
TRBV4-1	-	TRBJ2-1	few	13	CASSHMFGNEQFF	TGCGCCAGCAGCCACATGTTTGGGAATGAGCAGTTCTTC
TRBV5-1	-	TRBJ1-1	-	14	CASRRTSSNTEAFF	TGCGCCAGCAGACGGACGTCGTCAAACACTGAAGCTTTCTTT
TRBV6-5	TRBD1	TRBJ2-5	-	13	CASRTGYRETQYF	TGTGCCAGCAGGACAGGGTATAGGGAGACCCAGTACTTC
TRBV29-1	-	TRBJ2-1	few	11	CSVEDGREQFF	TGCAGCGTTGAAGATGGGCGGGAGCAGTTCTTC
TRBV3-1	-	TRBJ2-5	-	12	CASSQEVLTQYF	TGTGCCAGCAGCCAAGAGGTTTTGACCCAGTACTTC
TRBV2	-	TRBJ1-5	-	13	CASSGPPNQPQHF	TGTGCCAGCAGTGGACCACCCAATCAGCCCCAGCATTTT
TRBV20-1	-	TRBJ2-7	few	12	CSASGADDEQYF	TGCAGTGCTAGTGGGGCAGACGACGAGCAGTACTTC
TRBV6-1	TRBD1	TRBJ2-4	few	15	CASSEVGQGRNIQYF	TGTGCCAGCAGTGAAGTGGGACAGGGAAGGAACATTCAGTACTTC
TRBV27	TRBD2	TRBJ2-5	-	15	CASSSFASGPLTQYF	TGTGCCAGCAGTTCGTTCGCTAGCGGGCCGTTGACCCAGTACTTC
TRBV6-6	-	TRBJ1-5	once	14	CASRTDSSNQPQHF	TGTGCCAGCAGGACCGACAGCAGCAATCAGCCCCAGCATTTT
TRBV27	TRBD2	TRBJ2-3	-	15	CASSAGLAVGDTQYF	TGTGCCAGCAGCGCGGGACTAGCGGTCGGGGATACGCAGTATTTT
TRBV7-9	-	TRBJ2-1	-	15	CASSRQTGTPNEQFF	TGTGCCAGCAGCCGTCAAACCGGGACTCCCAATGAGCAGTTCTTC
TRBV18	-	TRBJ2-5	few	15	CASSPVRTAEETQYF	TGTGCCAGCTCACCAGTAAGGACAGCTGAAGAGACCCAGTACTTC
TRBV29-1	-	TRBJ2-3	once	14	CSVEEQVSTDTQYF	TGCAGCGTTGAAGAACAGGTTAGCACAGATACGCAGTATTTT
TRBV6-2/TRBV6-3	-	TRBJ2-7	-	11	CASSDWYEQYF	TGTGCCAGCAGTGACTGGTACGAGCAGTACTTC
TRBV3-1	-	TRBJ2-5	-	16	CASSRGEKGLRETQYF	TGTGCCAGCAGCCGGGGGGAAAAGGGTTTGCGAGAGACCCAGTACTTC
TRBV29-1	-	TRBJ1-1	few	12	CSVVDGDTEAFF	TGCAGCGTTGTAGACGGGGACACTGAAGCTTTCTTT
TRBV20-1	TRBD2	TRBJ2-7	-	14	CSASWTSATYEQYF	TGCAGTGCTAGCTGGACTAGCGCAACCTACGAGCAGTACTTC
TRBV20-1	TRBD2	TRBJ2-5	-	17	CSAQHSSGLAGEGTQYF	TGCAGTGCCCAACACAGCTCGGGACTAGCGGGAGAGGGGACCCAGTACTTC
TRBV5-6	-	TRBJ2-1	few	14	CASSWQGSYNEQFF	TGTGCCAGCAGCTGGCAGGGTTCCTACAATGAGCAGTTCTTC
TRBV20-1	TRBD2	TRBJ2-3	-	13	CSAAGGYTDTQYF	TGCAGTGCGGCGGGGGGGTACACAGATACGCAGTATTTT
TRBV7-9	-	TRBJ1-6	-	13	CASSGVGNSPLHF	TGTGCCAGCAGCGGCGTTGGGAATTCACCCCTCCACTTT
TRBV7-2	-	TRBJ2-1	-	16	CASSLAGVGSYNEQFF	TGTGCCAGCAGCTTAGCAGGGGTCGGCTCCTACAATGAGCAGTTCTTC
TRBV6-2/TRBV6-3	-	TRBJ2-7	few	11	CASSAFGEQYF	TGTGCCAGCAGTGCATTCGGTGAGCAGTACTTC
TRBV7-9	TRBD2	TRBJ2-7	few	15	CASSSGLATGYEQYF	TGTGCCAGCAGCTCCGGACTAGCAACAGGCTACGAGCAGTACTTC
TRBV28	-	TRBJ2-4	-	16	CASTLSDTLAKNIQYF	TGTGCCAGCACCCTCTCCGACACCTTAGCCAAAAACATTCAGTACTTC
TRBV7-7	TRBD1	TRBJ2-5	-	15	CASSLVGLGQETQYF	TGTGCCAGCAGCTTGGTAGGGTTGGGACAGGAGACCCAGTACTTC
TRBV3-1	-	TRBJ1-2	few	13	CASSHGSWQGYTF	TGTGCCAGCAGCCATGGCTCTTGGCAGGGCTACACCTTC
TRBV21-1	-	TRBJ1-6	-	16	CASSKSRSSYNSPLHF	TGTGCCAGCAGCAAGTCTCGCAGCTCCTATAATTCACCCCTCCACTTT
TRBV5-4	TRBD1	TRBJ2-7	-	13	CASSEDRHYEQYF	TGTGCCAGCAGTGAGGACAGGCACTACGAGCAGTACTTC
TRBV20-1	-	TRBJ2-3	-	16	CSARPNRERSTDTQYF	TGCAGTGCTAGACCTAACAGGGAAAGGAGCACAGATACGCAGTATTTT
TRBV7-3	-	TRBJ2-2	many	12	CASSLRGGELFF	TGTGCCAGCAGCTTACGTGGCGGGGAGCTGTTTTTT
TRBV20-1	TRBD2	TRBJ2-7	few	17	CSAGLLAGGATSYEQYF	TGCAGTGCTGGCCTACTAGCGGGGGGGGCCACCTCCTACGAGCAGTACTTC
TRBV4-2	-	TRBJ2-5	-	19	CASSQDRGSSRAFQETQYF	TGTGCCAGCAGCCAAGATCGAGGGAGTAGCAGGGCGTTCCAAGAGACCCAGTACTTC
TRBV29-1	TRBD1	TRBJ1-1	-	15	CSVGDRGWVGTEAFF	TGCAGCGTGGGGGACAGGGGTTGGGTGGGCACTGAAGCTTTCTTT
TRBV4-2	-	TRBJ2-1	many	14	CASSQVGRNNEQFF	TGTGCCAGCAGCCAAGTAGGAAGAAACAATGAGCAGTTCTTC
TRBV14	TRBD2	TRBJ2-7	-	17	CASSPARPLGTTNEQYF	TGTGCCAGCAGCCCAGCAAGACCACTCGGGACTACCAATGAGCAGTACTTC
TRBV27	-	TRBJ2-7	-	14	CASSLRVGSYEQYF	TGTGCCAGCAGTTTACGGGTGGGCTCCTACGAGCAGTACTTC
TRBV5-1	-	TRBJ2-5	-	14	CASSSPTYQETQYF	TGCGCCAGCAGCTCCCCAACGTACCAAGAGACCCAGTACTTC
TRBV6-1	-	TRBJ1-1	few	16	CASSEAGDFTTTEAFF	TGTGCCAGCAGTGAAGCGGGGGATTTCACAACCACTGAAGCTTTCTTT
TRBV21-1	-	TRBJ2-6	few	17	CASRWGTPVLGANVLTF	TGTGCCAGCAGATGGGGGACTCCCGTCTTAGGGGCCAACGTCCTGACTTTC
TRBV6-2/TRBV6-3	TRBD2	TRBJ2-5	-	14	CASRVELAGGEQYF	TGTGCCAGCCGAGTCGAACTAGCGGGAGGTGAGCAGTACTTC